The sequence of this T cell receptor (beta chain) was determined in a study of early T cells in non-severe SARS-CoV-2 infection. About the study: Bulk RNA taken from unsorted whole blood was sequenced, leaving chains unpaired. Study results and limitations: There was a bias toward anti-spike CD8 responses in VDJdb matching, which missed private and CD4 specificities.

Molecules of cDNA were individually given unique molecular identifiers that were attached to them. Using its own MiXCR run on the 5' RACE reads, TCRdb lists one record per CDR3 protein. The sample lists tens of thousands of distinct CDR3 sequences; about an eighth were seen once. Comment on this clonotype: The antigen remains undetermined.

The CDR3 has 13 residues. Germline V gives CDR1 GTSNPN, CDR2 SVGIG (reference sequence). The germline V and J ends were trimmed by 3 bases and 0 bases, with 6 bases remaining between them. The chain couples TRBV30 to TRBJ2-1; D gene uncertain. The sequenced sample consisted of whole blood. The TCR comes from an adult who was a healthcare worker with PCR-confirmed SARS-CoV-2 infection or an uninfected control (not recorded which). CDR3 bases: TGTGCCTGGAGCCTAAGCTCCTACAATGAGCAGTTCTTC. As protein: CAWSLSSYNEQFF.